This T cell receptor beta chain was identified in a study of blood T cells in healthy people across ages. A second about 7 to 12 cycle PCR used barcoded and J-beta primers. Each CDR3 protein gets one entry after TCRdb re-called the 5' RACE reads with MiXCR. Found here are about 780,000 distinct CDR3 sequences, 60% to 80% of them singletons; the top ten hold roughly 25%. The specimen sequenced was blood. This clonotype originated in a man aged 25-45 years in good health.

For the CDR3, the DNA is TGTGCCAGCAGTACCCGAGGGGGGGACCACGAGCAGTACTTC. Its translation is CASSTRGGDHEQYF. V usage is TRBV6-2 or TRBV6-3 and J usage is TRBJ2-1; D possibly corresponds to TRBD2 (7 bases). The J call is uncertain, as TRBJ2-7 better fits the DNA end. Per the germline V gene, CDR1 is MNHEY and CDR2 is SVGEGT. The CDR3 covers 14 residues.